This T cell receptor beta chain comes out of a study of blood T cell repertoires in COVID-19. Study in general: The United States, Italy and Spain were the sources of the acute and convalescent COVID-19 samples.

Patients from Seattle were sampled longitudinally, starting during active infection. The table came from immunoSEQ multiplex PCR; TCRdb's copy has only in-frame clones and leaves some out. The repertoire holds fewer than 450,000 clones, with approximately 87% as singletons. The CDR3 consists of 13 residues. The V gene lost 4 bases and the J gene lost 8 bases, with 13 bases spanning the gap. Germline V gives CDR1 KGHDR, CDR2 SFDVKD. The origin of this receptor is a woman between 45 and 60 years old with COVID-19, enrolled during active disease. The chain recombines TRBV24-1 with TRBJ1-2, with a weak D call TRBD1 (6 bases). Sequences were obtained from peripheral blood. CDR3 bases: TGTGCCACCAGTGAGGCTGGACAGCTCGGCTACACCTTC. Amino acid sequence: CATSEAGQLGYTF.